This T cell receptor beta chain emerged from a study of metastatic and nonmetastatic thyroid tumors. Study overall: Patients with malignant and benign thyroid disease provided blood and tumor or nodule tissue, whose repertoires were compared.

Study-wide points: Reportedly, malignant thyroid tumors had significantly higher TCR beta diversity than benign nodules, in blood and tumor.

The CDR3 totals 20 residues. CDR1 LGHNA and CDR2 YNFKEQ come from the germline V gene. Trimming at V came to 2 bases and at J to 6 bases, leaving 20 bases not matched to a gene. This clone was recorded a few times. The antigen remains undetermined. Source study methods: Building a distant-metastasis classifier for papillary thyroid cancer drew on CDR3 differences across clinicopathological groups. TCRdb ran MiXCR on the PCR reads. TCRdb, rather than the study authors, made the V and J calls. The sample records 4,600 or so clones, approximately 29% being singletons. Each patient went into thyroid surgery without having received any treatment.

The sequencing sample was made of adjacent normal tissue. This chain links TRBV4-2 with TRBJ2-3; TRBD2 aligns across 10 bases. This TCR was sampled from a male donor with papillary thyroid cancer or a benign thyroid nodule (not recorded which). Some clones in this sample may be carry-over from other donors' samples. The DNA for the CDR3 is TGTGCCAGCAGCCAACTCAGCACCGTTAAAATACTAGCGGGGATGGATACGCAGTATTTT. Translated, it gives CASSQLSTVKILAGMDTQYF.